The 22 T cell receptor beta chains below come from one sample, sequenced in a study of blood T cell repertoires in COVID-19. TCRdb keeps only in-frame clones here, not all; method: immunoSEQ multiplex PCR. The data show tens of thousands of clones, roughly three quarters seen once. The material sequenced was peripheral blood. The receptors originated from a man in his sixties or seventies with acute or convalescent COVID-19.

CDR3 coding DNA: TGTGCCGGCCTAGGGGGCGCGGGTTCTAACTATGGCTACACCTTC. Protein sequence: CAGLGGAGSNYGYTF. J is TRBJ1-2 and V is TRBV6-6; the match to TRBD1 covers 7 bases. J lost 0 bases, V lost 11 bases, and 12 bases had no gene match. This CDR3 has 15 amino acids. The germline V gene has CDR1 MNHNY and CDR2 SVGAGI (reference sequence).

The rearrangement links TRBV27 to TRBJ2-7, with TRBD1 identical over 7 bases. V lost 2 bases to trimming and J lost 6 bases; unmatched junction nucleotides: 10. Germline V CDR1 and CDR2: MNHEY, SMNVEV (reference sequence). The CDR3 covers 15 residues. The CDR3 nucleotides are TGTGCCAGCAGTTTACTGGACAGGCCTCGGGGCGAGCAGTACTTC. The encoded protein is CASSLLDRPRGEQYF.

This clone has only one observation. This chain links TRBV7-9 with TRBJ1-2; D is unresolved. CDR1 SEHNR and CDR2 FQNEAQ come from the germline V gene (reference sequence). The CDR3 loop spans 13 amino acids. The V end was cut by 1 base, the J end by 5 bases, with 8 bases between. The CDR3 reads CASSLVGGYGYTF. The CDR3 nucleotides are TGTGCCAGCAGCTTAGTAGGAGGATATGGCTACACCTTC. Using reference TRBV7-9 and TRBJ1-2 for the parts outside the CDR3, the full variable domain is DTGVSQNPRHKITKRGQNVTFRCDPISEHNRLYWYRQTLGQGPEFLTYFQNEAQLEKSRLLSDRFSAERPKGSFSTLEIQRTEQGDSAMYLCASSLVGGYGYTFGSGTRLTVV.

J is TRBJ1-5 and V is TRBV27, with 7 bases fitting TRBD1. The CDR3 is 15 residues long. V lost 4 bases and J lost 4; bases outside the gene matches: 7. Germline V gene data show CDR1 as MNHEY and CDR2 as SMNVEV (reference sequence). This CDR3 is CASSSRGSGNQPQHF. The CDR3 DNA is TGTGCCAGCAGTTCCAGGGGGTCCGGGAATCAGCCCCAGCATTTT.

The V gene is TRBV20-1, the J gene TRBJ1-5; the match to TRBD1 covers 8 bases. The CDR3 is made up of 15 amino acids. With 3 bases clipped from V and 4 bases from J, the junction kept 8 bases outside the gene matches. Germline CDR1 is DFQATT and CDR2 is SNEGSKA (reference sequence). CDR3 sequence reads: CSASRTGKGNQPQHF. The CDR3 DNA is TGCAGTGCTAGTAGGACAGGGAAAGGAAATCAGCCCCAGCATTTT.

The chain has TRBV5-1 and TRBJ2-1; D may be TRBD1 (6 bases). The CDR3 contains 15 residues. CDR1 SGHRS and CDR2 YFSETQ come from the germline V gene. The V end was cut by 0 bases, the J end by 0 bases, with 7 bases between. The CDR3 loop is CASSLGTDSYNEQFF. The DNA of the CDR3 is TGCGCCAGCAGCTTGGGGACAGACTCCTACAATGAGCAGTTCTTC.

This chain uses TRBV28 with TRBJ2-1; TRBD2 might be the D (5 bases). The V gene lost 7 bases and the J gene lost 7 bases, with 17 bases spanning the gap. The CDR3 has 14 amino acids. Germline-derived CDR1 and CDR2 are MDHEN and SYDVKM. CDR3 loop: CASMREYRENEQFF. The DNA for the CDR3 is TGTGCCAGCATGAGGGAGTACCGAGAAAATGAGCAGTTCTTC.

The chain couples TRBV28 to TRBJ2-7; TRBD2 matches at 12 bases. Trimming removed 6 bases from V and 0 bases from J; junction bases left unmatched: 3. Germline CDR1 reads MDHEN; CDR2 reads SYDVKM. This CDR3 has 15 residues. For the CDR3, the DNA is TGTGCCAGCAGGAGACTAGCGGGAGCCTCCTACGAGCAGTACTTC. As protein: CASRRLAGASYEQYF.

This chain joins TRBV6-2 or TRBV6-3 and TRBJ1-5, with 8 bases that match TRBD1. This CDR3 contains 15 residues. V dropped 5 bases and J dropped 5; count of bases not matched to a gene: 8. Germline-derived CDR1 and CDR2 are MNHEY and SVGEGT. CDR3 nucleotides: TGTGCCAGCAGTCCCGGACAGGGTAGGGATCAGCCCCAGCATTTT. Translated: CASSPGQGRDQPQHF.

The chain employs TRBV2 and TRBJ1-3; TRBD1 matches at 9 bases. Trimming took 5 bases from V and 4 from J; bases not matched to a gene: 3. This CDR3 contains 14 residues. The V gene's germline CDR1 is SNHLY and CDR2 FYNNEI. This CDR3 is CASSRQGEGNTIYF. The CDR3 bases are TGTGCCAGCAGTCGACAGGGGGAGGGAAACACCATATATTTT.

The chain has TRBV11-2 and TRBJ2-1, with 7 bases fitting TRBD1. V trimming: 0 bases; J trimming: 5 bases; junction bases outside the gene matches: 10. CDR3 length: 17 amino acids. Germline CDR1 reads SGHAT; CDR2 reads FQNNGV. CDR3 nucleotides: TGTGCCAGCAGCTTAGATTGGCGAGACAGGGCCGACAATGAGCAGTTCTTC. Translated: CASSLDWRDRADNEQFF.

The rearrangement joins TRBV24-1 to TRBJ1-2; the match to TRBD1 covers 8 bases. The CDR3 is 17 amino acids. V lost 2 bases, J lost 1 base, and 8 bases stayed unmatched. The germline CDR1 and CDR2 sequences are KGHDR and SFDVKD. The CDR3 here is CATSDSQDREYNYGYTF. The CDR3 DNA reads TGTGCCACCAGTGATTCCCAGGACAGGGAATATAACTATGGCTACACCTTC.

The V call is TRBV5-4, the J call TRBJ2-1; 8 bases line up with TRBD2. This CDR3 is 16 amino acids long. Germline CDR1 reads SGHNT; CDR2 reads YYREEE (reference sequence). After removal of 2 bases from V and 5 bases from J, the junction contained 9 bases not matched to a gene. CDR3 bases: TGTGCCAGCAGCTTCCTGGGTAGCGGGGTAAACAATGAGCAGTTCTTC. It codes for CASSFLGSGVNNEQFF. The full variable domain, with the rest looked up from reference TRBV5-4 and TRBJ2-1, is ETGVTQSPTHLIKTRGQQVTLRCSSQSGHNTVSWYQQALGQGPQFIFQYYREEENGRGNFPPRFSGLQFPNYSSELNVNALELDDSALYLCASSFLGSGVNNEQFFGPGTRLTVL.

The CDR3 region is CATAGDYGYTF. The CDR3 DNA follows: TGTGCCACAGCAGGGGACTATGGCTACACCTTC. The rearrangement links TRBV15 to TRBJ1-2; perhaps TRBD1 as D (6 bases). Trimming took 9 bases from V and 3 from J, leaving 8 bases between them. Germline CDR1 reads LNHNV; CDR2 reads YYDKDF (reference sequence). The CDR3 covers 11 residues.

The chain is built from TRBV24-1 and TRBJ2-7; D ambiguous. V lost 9 bases and J lost 5, with 10 bases in between. Germline lookup yields CDR1 KGHDR and CDR2 SFDVKD. CDR3 length: 11 residues. The CDR3 coding sequence is TGTGCCACCCCTGACTGGGACGAGCAGTACTTC. Translation gives CATPDWDEQYF.

With respect to this clone: At one of its ends the junction is not consistent with the germline gene, which may arise from a read error. The V and J genes are TRBV5-3 and TRBJ2-3; TRBD2 matches at 7 bases. TRBV5-3 qualifies as an ORF whose function is uncertain. There are 10 residues in the CDR3. In DNA form, the CDR3 reads TGTGCCAAACCCATGGGCCCGGGGGGTTTT. Translated: CAKPMGPGGF.

The CDR3 DNA reads as TGTGCCAGCAGCTTGCCCAATGGAGACTTGTATGGCTACACCTTC. The encoded protein is CASSLPNGDLYGYTF. The chain joins TRBV7-2 to TRBJ1-2; the D is unclear. Germline CDR1 is SGHTA and CDR2 is FQGNSA. The CDR3 runs to 15 residues. Trimming cost V 3 bases and J 5 bases, with 16 bases left between them.

This chain uses TRBV5-1 with TRBJ2-5; D is possibly TRBD2 (5 bases). Germline CDR1 SGHRS, CDR2 YFSETQ. Trimming stripped 7 bases from V and 1 base from J, with 11 bases between. The CDR3 consists of 13 residues. The CDR3 nucleotides are TGCGCCAGCGGACCGGACTCCCAAGAGACCCAGTACTTC. It specifies CASGPDSQETQYF. The whole variable domain, remainder taken from reference TRBV5-1 and TRBJ2-5, is KAGVTQTPRYLIKTRGQQVTLSCSPISGHRSVSWYQQTPGQGLQFLFEYFSETQRNKGNFPGRFSGRQFSNSRSEMNVSTLELGDSALYLCASGPDSQETQYFGPGTRLLVL.

J is TRBJ2-5 and V is TRBV5-1; perhaps TRBD2 as D (5 bases). The CDR3 totals 15 residues. Trimming shortened V by 0 bases and J by 5 bases, and 14 bases separated the two germline ends. Germline CDR1 SGHRS, CDR2 YFSETQ. This CDR3 is CASSLAAASRETQYF. CDR3 sequence (DNA): TGCGCCAGCAGCTTGGCCGCGGCTAGCAGGGAGACCCAGTACTTC.

Only a few counts were recorded for this clone. The rearrangement links TRBV19 to TRBJ1-1; D is unclear. Germline values: CDR1 LNHDA, CDR2 SQIVND (reference sequence). The CDR3 runs 12 residues. Trimming left V 8 bases short and J 2 bases short, with 9 bases between. The CDR3 is CASREGNTEAFF. The CDR3 DNA reads TGTGCCAGTCGCGAGGGTAACACTGAAGCTTTCTTT.

This chain connects TRBV27 to TRBJ1-2; a possible D gene is TRBD1 (6 bases). CDR1 is MNHEY and CDR2 is SMNVEV in the germline V gene (reference sequence). The ends were cut back, 6 bases at V and 1 base at J, with 21 bases in the middle. There are 17 residues in the CDR3. The CDR3 region is CASRLQGAVRGNYGYTF. The CDR3 coding sequence is TGTGCCAGCAGGCTACAGGGCGCAGTAAGGGGTAACTATGGCTACACCTTC.

The chain links TRBV19 to TRBJ2-3; the D is unclear. Trimming left V 3 bases short and J 2 bases short, with 6 bases between. The CDR3 is made up of 13 amino acids. Germline CDR1 and CDR2: LNHDA and SQIVND (reference sequence). Written as DNA, the CDR3 is TGTGCCAGTAGTATCAGGAACACAGATACGCAGTATTTT. It specifies CASSIRNTDTQYF.